These 16 T cell receptor beta chains came from one sample sequenced in a study of blood T cell repertoires in COVID-19. The table came from immunoSEQ multiplex PCR; TCRdb's copy has only in-frame clones and leaves some out. Altogether more than 85,000 clones are present, about nine tenths being singletons, with the ten largest covering about 1%. Sequenced sample: peripheral blood. The receptors were gathered from a human donor in a cohort sampled during active COVID-19.

V gene TRBV5-1 combines with J gene TRBJ1-2; D unresolved. Per germline, CDR1 SGHRS and CDR2 YFSETQ. Trimming removed 1 base from V and 7 bases from J, with 26 bases in between. This CDR3 has 18 residues. As DNA, the CDR3 is TGCGCCAGCAGCTTGAGCCTCCGGGATAGGGAGGCTTCCGCTGGCTACACCTTC. This encodes CASSLSLRDREASAGYTF.

This clone came up once. The chain uses TRBV5-6 and TRBJ2-3, with 14 bases fitting TRBD2. CDR3 length: 15 residues. CDR1 is SGHDT, CDR2 YYEEEE, per germline. Trimming cost V 4 bases and J 4 bases; bases outside gene matches: 2. The CDR3 here is CASSGTSGSADTQYF. The DNA of the CDR3 is TGTGCCAGCAGCGGGACTAGCGGGAGCGCAGATACGCAGTATTTT.

This clone showed up just once. The chain couples TRBV5-6 to TRBJ1-2, with D possibly being TRBD1 (6 bases). CDR3 length equals 13 residues. Trimming shortened V by 6 bases and J by 4 bases, and 13 bases separated the two germline ends. Looked up from germline, CDR1 is SGHDT and CDR2 is YYEEEE. CDR3 residues: CASTYGQSYGYTF. The CDR3 bases are TGTGCCAGCACCTACGGACAGTCCTATGGCTACACCTTC.

This clone was recorded once. The gene calls are TRBV7-9 and TRBJ2-7; TRBD1 matches 9 bases. The CDR3 has 15 amino acids. The germline CDR1 and CDR2 sequences are SEHNR and FQNEAQ (reference sequence). Germline trimming cut 3 bases from V and 3 bases from J; bases unmatched to any gene: 6. Written as DNA, the CDR3 is TGTGCCAGCAGCTTGACAGGGGGAGGGCTCTACGAGCAGTACTTC. It yields the protein CASSLTGGGLYEQYF.

The rearrangement joins TRBV18 to TRBJ1-2; TRBD1 matches 10 bases. This CDR3 comprises 16 residues. CDR1 is KGHSH and CDR2 is LQKENI in the germline V gene. V trimming: 4 bases; J trimming: 4 bases; junction bases outside the gene matches: 9. CDR3 DNA: TGTGCCAGCTCACGAGAGGACAGGGGGTTCGTCTATGGCTACACCTTC. It specifies CASSREDRGFVYGYTF.

The rearrangement uses TRBV9 and TRBJ2-5; 7 nucleotides line up with TRBD2. The V and J ends lost 10 bases and 4 bases, in that order; junction bases with no gene match: 10. Per the germline V gene, CDR1 is SGDLS and CDR2 is YYNGEE. This CDR3 is built from 13 residues. The CDR3 DNA follows: TGTGCCTATGGGGGGGGTCACGGAGAGACCCAGTACTTC. Translating gives CAYGGGHGETQYF.

This sequence joins TRBV7-2 and TRBJ1-1; no clear D. This CDR3 is 12 amino acids long. Trimming removed 7 bases from V and 4 bases from J, with 10 bases in between. Germline V CDR1 and CDR2: SGHTA, FQGNSA. The CDR3 protein is CASMRISTEAFF. The CDR3, as DNA: TGTGCCAGCATGAGGATTTCCACTGAAGCTTTCTTT.

The V gene is TRBV25-1, the J gene TRBJ2-7, with D tentatively TRBD1 (6 bases). CDR3 size: 16 residues. Germline V CDR1 and CDR2: MGHDK, SYGVNS. The V gene lost 1 base and the J gene lost 4 bases, with 17 bases spanning the gap. The CDR3 DNA follows: TGTGCCAGCAGTGAATTGGGGGCGGCAGGACTGTACGAGCAGTACTTC. Encoded protein: CASSELGAAGLYEQYF.

V and J are TRBV5-1 and TRBJ2-6; the match to TRBD1 covers 10 bases. The germline CDR1 and CDR2 sequences are SGHRS and YFSETQ. The V and J ends lost 1 base and 2 bases, in that order; junction bases with no gene match: 12. The CDR3 has 20 amino acids. CDR3 nucleotide sequence: TGCGCCAGCAGCTTGTTGGGACAGGGGATGAGAGGGACTGGGGCCAACGTCCTGACTTTC. It encodes CASSLLGQGMRGTGANVLTF.

This chain joins TRBV5-1 and TRBJ2-7, with D perhaps matching TRBD2 (6 bases). This CDR3 has 14 amino acids. Germline V gives CDR1 SGHRS, CDR2 YFSETQ. Trimming stripped 5 bases from V and 2 bases from J, with 14 bases between. CDR3 protein: CASSGGTGPYEQYF. For the CDR3, the DNA is TGCGCCAGCAGTGGAGGGACCGGGCCCTACGAGCAGTACTTC. Full variable domain (remainder filled in from reference TRBV5-1 and TRBJ2-7): KAGVTQTPRYLIKTRGQQVTLSCSPISGHRSVSWYQQTPGQGLQFLFEYFSETQRNKGNFPGRFSGRQFSNSRSEMNVSTLELGDSALYLCASSGGTGPYEQYFGPGTRLTVT.

The rearrangement links TRBV27 to TRBJ1-2; the D is unclear. This CDR3 is built from 14 residues. V gave up 5 bases and J gave up 8 bases, with 18 bases separating them. Germline V gene lookup returns CDR1 MNHEY and CDR2 SMNVEV (reference sequence). The CDR3 loop is CASSPLTVRSGYTF. The CDR3 region has the DNA TGTGCCAGCAGTCCCTTAACAGTTCGCTCCGGCTACACCTTC.

The rearrangement links TRBV5-4 to TRBJ2-3; D not resolved. The V end was cut by 4 bases, the J end by 4 bases, with 19 bases between. The CDR3 sequence is 16 residues long. Germline loops: CDR1 SGHNT, CDR2 YYREEE (reference sequence). CDR3 amino acids: CASSRGTALFADTQYF. As DNA, the CDR3 is TGTGCCAGCAGCCGAGGAACGGCGTTGTTTGCAGATACGCAGTATTTT.

This CDR3 is CASSDSGRGQTLGYTF. For the CDR3, the DNA is TGTGCCAGCAGTGATTCCGGCAGGGGGCAGACTCTCGGCTACACCTTC. The rearrangement links TRBV6-1 to TRBJ1-2; 8 nucleotides match TRBD1. The CDR3 length is 16 residues. Germline V lookup: CDR1 MNHNS, CDR2 SASEGT. The junction had 14 bases not matched to a gene; V was cut back by 3 bases and J by 8 bases.

The CDR3 protein is CASGLNGNSPLHF. Written as DNA, the CDR3 is TGTGCTAGTGGTTTGAACGGGAATTCACCCCTCCACTTT. This sequence joins TRBV12-5 and TRBJ1-6, with unresolved D. This CDR3 has 13 amino acids. Trimming took 2 bases from V and 7 from J, leaving 6 bases between them. Looked up from germline, CDR1 is LGHNT and CDR2 is FRNRAP.

As DNA, the CDR3 is TGTGCCAGCAGCGGACAGGGGAATTCACCCCTCCACTTT. It encodes CASSGQGNSPLHF. The chain carries TRBV6-2 or TRBV6-3 and TRBJ1-6, with 9 bases identical to TRBD1. The CDR3 has 13 residues. Germline CDR1 and CDR2: MNHEY and SVGEGT. J was trimmed by 7 bases and V by 6 bases; bases with no gene match: 1.

The chain couples TRBV18 to TRBJ1-2, with 10 bases fitting TRBD1. J gave up 4 bases and V 6 bases, and 5 bases lay outside the gene matches. Germline V gives CDR1 KGHSH, CDR2 LQKENI. The CDR3 consists of 14 residues. CDR3 amino acids: CASSQDRGVYGYTF. The CDR3 region has the DNA TGTGCCAGCTCTCAGGACAGGGGGGTCTATGGCTACACCTTC.